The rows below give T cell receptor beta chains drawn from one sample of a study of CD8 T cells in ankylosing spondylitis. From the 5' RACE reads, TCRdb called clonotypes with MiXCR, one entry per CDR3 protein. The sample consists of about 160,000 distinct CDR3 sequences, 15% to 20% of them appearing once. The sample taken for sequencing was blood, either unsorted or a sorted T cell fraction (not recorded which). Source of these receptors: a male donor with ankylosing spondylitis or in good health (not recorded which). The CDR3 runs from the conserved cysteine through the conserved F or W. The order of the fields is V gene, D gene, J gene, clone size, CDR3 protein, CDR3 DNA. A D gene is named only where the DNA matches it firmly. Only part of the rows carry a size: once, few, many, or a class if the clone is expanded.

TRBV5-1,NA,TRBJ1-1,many,CASSLVGSVNTEAFF,TGCGCCAGCAGCTTGGTGGGGTCGGTGAACACTGAAGCTTTCTTT
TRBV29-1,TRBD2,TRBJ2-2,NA,CSVEVWTRRTGELFF,TGCAGCGTTGAAGTGTGGACTAGGCGAACCGGGGAGCTGTTTTTT
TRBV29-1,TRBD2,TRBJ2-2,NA,CSAFGLAGAGELFF,TGCAGCGCCTTCGGACTAGCGGGAGCCGGGGAGCTGTTTTTT
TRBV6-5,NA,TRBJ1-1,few,CASSFGGEAFF,TGTGCCAGCAGTTTTGGGGGAGAAGCTTTCTTT
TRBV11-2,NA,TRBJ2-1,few,CASSGGSPAKFF,TGTGCCAGCAGCGGGGGGTCACCTGCGAAGTTCTTC
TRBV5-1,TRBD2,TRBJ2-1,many,CASSQGLAPYNEQFF,TGCGCCAGCAGCCAAGGACTAGCGCCCTACAATGAGCAGTTCTTC
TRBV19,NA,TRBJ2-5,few,CASSGGKETQYF,TGTGCCAGTAGTGGCGGGAAAGAGACCCAGTACTTC
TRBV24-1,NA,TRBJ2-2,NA,CATSDLRGIGELFF,TGTGCCACCAGTGATTTGCGGGGGATCGGGGAGCTGTTTTTT
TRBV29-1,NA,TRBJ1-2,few,CSVGRGGGYTF,TGCAGCGTTGGTAGAGGCGGTGGCTACACCTTC
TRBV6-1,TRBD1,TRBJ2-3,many,CASTRTGSTDTQYF,TGTGCCAGCACTCGGACAGGCTCCACAGATACGCAGTATTTT